This T cell receptor (beta chain) was retrieved from a study of shared clonotypes between healthy human individuals. General study points: Sharing across a handful of donors was seen in 4% to 5% of naive CD4 clonotypes.

At the deep level, the assay was run. This table comes from immunoSEQ multiplex PCR, and its TCRdb copy is limited to in-frame clones, with some not included. Among millions of clones listed, over 85% were seen once. For this clone: Its antigen is unidentified.

The specimen was naive CD4+ T cells sorted from blood. Subset specified: CD45RA+ positively selected. The sequence was collected from a man between 18 and 35 years old in good health.

DNA for the CDR3: TGTGCCAGCAGCCGCAAGGGGACTAGCGGGAACTCCTACGAGCAGTACTTC. This translates into CASSRKGTSGNSYEQYF. V usage is TRBV7-9 and J usage is TRBJ2-7, with 13 bases that match TRBD2. Germline values: CDR1 SEHNR, CDR2 FQNEAQ (reference sequence). There are 17 residues in the CDR3. V lost 5 bases and J lost 0; bases outside the gene matches: 7.